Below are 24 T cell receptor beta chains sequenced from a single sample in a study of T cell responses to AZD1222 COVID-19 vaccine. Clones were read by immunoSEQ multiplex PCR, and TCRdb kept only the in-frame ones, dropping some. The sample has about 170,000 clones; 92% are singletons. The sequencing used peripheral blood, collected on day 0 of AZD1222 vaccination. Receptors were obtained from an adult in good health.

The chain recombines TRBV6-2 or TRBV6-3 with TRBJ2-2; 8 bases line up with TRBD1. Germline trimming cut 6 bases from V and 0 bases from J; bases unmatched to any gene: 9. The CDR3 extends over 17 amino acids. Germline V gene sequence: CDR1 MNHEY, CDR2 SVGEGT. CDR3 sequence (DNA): TGTGCCAGCAGCAGGGGGCTAATATCTTCGAACACCGGGGAGCTGTTTTTT. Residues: CASSRGLISSNTGELFF.

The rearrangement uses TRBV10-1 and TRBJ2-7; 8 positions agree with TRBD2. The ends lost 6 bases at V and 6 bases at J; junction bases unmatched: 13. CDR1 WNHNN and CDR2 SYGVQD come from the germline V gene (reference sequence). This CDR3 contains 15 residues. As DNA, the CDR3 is TGCGCCAGCAGCGATGGACTAGCTCCTCCGCCCGAGCAGTACTTC. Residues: CASSDGLAPPPEQYF.

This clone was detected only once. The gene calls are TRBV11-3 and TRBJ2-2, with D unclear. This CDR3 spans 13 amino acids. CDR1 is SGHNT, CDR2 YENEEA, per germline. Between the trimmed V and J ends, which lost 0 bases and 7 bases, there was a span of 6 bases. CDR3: CASSLETGGELFF. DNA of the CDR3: TGTGCCAGCAGCTTAGAAACCGGCGGGGAGCTGTTTTTT.

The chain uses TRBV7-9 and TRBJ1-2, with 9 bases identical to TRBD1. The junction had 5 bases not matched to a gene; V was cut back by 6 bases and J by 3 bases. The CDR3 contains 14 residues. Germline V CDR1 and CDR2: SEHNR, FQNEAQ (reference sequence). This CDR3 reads CASRLGQGYYGYTF. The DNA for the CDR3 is TGTGCCAGCAGACTGGGACAGGGCTACTATGGCTACACCTTC.

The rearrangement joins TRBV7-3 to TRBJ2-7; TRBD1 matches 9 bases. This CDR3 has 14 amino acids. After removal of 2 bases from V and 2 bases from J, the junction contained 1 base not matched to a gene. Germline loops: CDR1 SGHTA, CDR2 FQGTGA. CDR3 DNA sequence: TGTGCCAGCAGCTTAGGGACAGGGCCCTACGAGCAGTACTTC. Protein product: CASSLGTGPYEQYF.

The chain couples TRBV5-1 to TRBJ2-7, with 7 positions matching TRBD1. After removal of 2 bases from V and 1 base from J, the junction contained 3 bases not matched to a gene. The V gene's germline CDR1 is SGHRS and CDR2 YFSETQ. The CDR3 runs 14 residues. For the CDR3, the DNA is TGCGCCAGCAGCTTAGGGGACAGATCCTACGAGCAGTACTTC. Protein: CASSLGDRSYEQYF. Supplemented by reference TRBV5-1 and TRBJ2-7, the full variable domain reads KAGVTQTPRYLIKTRGQQVTLSCSPISGHRSVSWYQQTPGQGLQFLFEYFSETQRNKGNFPGRFSGRQFSNSRSEMNVSTLELGDSALYLCASSLGDRSYEQYFGPGTRLTVT.

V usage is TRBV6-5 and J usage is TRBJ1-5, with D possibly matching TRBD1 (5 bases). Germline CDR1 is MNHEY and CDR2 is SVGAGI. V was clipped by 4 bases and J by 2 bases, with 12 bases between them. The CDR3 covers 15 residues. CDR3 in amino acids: CASSFGHLGNQPQHF. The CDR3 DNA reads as TGTGCCAGCAGTTTCGGACATTTGGGCAATCAGCCCCAGCATTTT.

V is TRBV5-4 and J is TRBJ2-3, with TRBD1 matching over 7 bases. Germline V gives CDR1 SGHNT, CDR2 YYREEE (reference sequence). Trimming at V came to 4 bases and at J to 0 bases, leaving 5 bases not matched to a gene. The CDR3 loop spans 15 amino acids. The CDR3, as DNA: TGTGCCAGCAGCCAGGACAGGTTTAGCACAGATACGCAGTATTTT. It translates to CASSQDRFSTDTQYF. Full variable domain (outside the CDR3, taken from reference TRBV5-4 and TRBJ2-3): ETGVTQSPTHLIKTRGQQVTLRCSSQSGHNTVSWYQQALGQGPQFIFQYYREEENGRGNFPPRFSGLQFPNYSSELNVNALELDDSALYLCASSQDRFSTDTQYFGPGTRLTVL.

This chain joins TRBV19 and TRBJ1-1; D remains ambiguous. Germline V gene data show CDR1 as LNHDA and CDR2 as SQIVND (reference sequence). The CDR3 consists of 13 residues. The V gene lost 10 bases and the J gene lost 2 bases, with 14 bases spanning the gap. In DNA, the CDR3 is TGTGCCACCAAGGTGTGGAGAAACACTGAAGCTTTCTTT. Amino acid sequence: CATKVWRNTEAFF.

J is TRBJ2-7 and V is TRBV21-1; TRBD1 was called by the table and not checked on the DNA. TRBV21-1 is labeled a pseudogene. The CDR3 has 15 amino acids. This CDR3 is CASSKGHRDEYEQYF. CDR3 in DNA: TGTGCCAGCAGCAAAGGGCACAGGGATGAATACGAGCAGTACTTC.

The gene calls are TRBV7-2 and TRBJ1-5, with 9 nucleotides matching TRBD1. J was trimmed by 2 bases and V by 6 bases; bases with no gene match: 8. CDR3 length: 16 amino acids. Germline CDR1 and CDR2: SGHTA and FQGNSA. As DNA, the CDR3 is TGTGCCAGCAGTCAGATGACAGGGGGTGGCAATCAGCCCCAGCATTTT. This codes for CASSQMTGGGNQPQHF.

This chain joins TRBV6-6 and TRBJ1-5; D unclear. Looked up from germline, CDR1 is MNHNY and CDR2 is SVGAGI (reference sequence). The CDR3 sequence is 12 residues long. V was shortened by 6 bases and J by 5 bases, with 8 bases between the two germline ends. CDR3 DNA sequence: TGTGCCAGCAGATCCGGGGATCAGCCCCAGCATTTT. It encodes CASRSGDQPQHF.

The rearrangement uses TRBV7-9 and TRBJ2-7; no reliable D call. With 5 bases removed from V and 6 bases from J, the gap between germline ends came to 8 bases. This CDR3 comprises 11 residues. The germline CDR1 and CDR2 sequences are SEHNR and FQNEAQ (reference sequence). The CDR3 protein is CASSRASEQYF. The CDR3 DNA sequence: TGTGCCAGCAGCCGAGCCAGCGAGCAGTACTTC.

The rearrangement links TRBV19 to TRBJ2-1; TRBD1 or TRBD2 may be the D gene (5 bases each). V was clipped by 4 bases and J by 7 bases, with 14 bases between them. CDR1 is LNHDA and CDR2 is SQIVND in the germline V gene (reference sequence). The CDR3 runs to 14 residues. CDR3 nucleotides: TGTGCCAGTAGTAACCCTGGGACCAAGAATGAGCAGTTCTTC. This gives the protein CASSNPGTKNEQFF. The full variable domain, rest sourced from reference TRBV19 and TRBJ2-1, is DGGITQSPKYLFRKEGQNVTLSCEQNLNHDAMYWYRQDPGQGLRLIYYSQIVNDFQKGDIAEGYSVSREKKESFPLTVTSAQKNPTAFYLCASSNPGTKNEQFFGPGTRLTVL.

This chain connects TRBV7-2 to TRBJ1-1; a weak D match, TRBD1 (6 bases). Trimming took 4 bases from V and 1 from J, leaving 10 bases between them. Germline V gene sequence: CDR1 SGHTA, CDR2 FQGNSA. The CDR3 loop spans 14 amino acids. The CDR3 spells CASSWGASNTEAFF. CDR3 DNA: TGTGCCAGCAGCTGGGGGGCCTCGAACACTGAAGCTTTCTTT.

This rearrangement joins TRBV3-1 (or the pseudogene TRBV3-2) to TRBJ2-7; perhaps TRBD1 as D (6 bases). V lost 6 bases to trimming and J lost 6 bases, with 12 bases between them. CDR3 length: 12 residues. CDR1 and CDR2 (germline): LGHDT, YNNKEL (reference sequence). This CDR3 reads CASSWQGSEQYF. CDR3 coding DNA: TGTGCCAGCAGTTGGCAGGGGAGCGAGCAGTACTTC.

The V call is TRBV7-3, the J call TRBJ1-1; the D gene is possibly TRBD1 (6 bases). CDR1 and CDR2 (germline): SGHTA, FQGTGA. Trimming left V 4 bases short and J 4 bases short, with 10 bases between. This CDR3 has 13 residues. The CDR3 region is CASSSPGATEAFF. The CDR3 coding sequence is TGTGCCAGCAGCTCACCAGGGGCCACTGAAGCTTTCTTT.

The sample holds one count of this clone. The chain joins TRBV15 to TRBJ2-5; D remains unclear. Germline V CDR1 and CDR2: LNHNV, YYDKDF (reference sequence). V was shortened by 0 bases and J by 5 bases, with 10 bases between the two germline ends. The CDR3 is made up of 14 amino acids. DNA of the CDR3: TGTGCCACCAGCAGAGATAGGGCAGGCGAGACCCAGTACTTC. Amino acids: CATSRDRAGETQYF.

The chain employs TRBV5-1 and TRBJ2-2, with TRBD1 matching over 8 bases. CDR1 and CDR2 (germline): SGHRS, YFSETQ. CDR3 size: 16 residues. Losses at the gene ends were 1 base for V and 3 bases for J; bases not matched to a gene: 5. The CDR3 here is CASSLRQGHDTGELFF. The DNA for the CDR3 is TGCGCCAGCAGCTTGAGACAGGGGCATGACACCGGGGAGCTGTTTTTT.

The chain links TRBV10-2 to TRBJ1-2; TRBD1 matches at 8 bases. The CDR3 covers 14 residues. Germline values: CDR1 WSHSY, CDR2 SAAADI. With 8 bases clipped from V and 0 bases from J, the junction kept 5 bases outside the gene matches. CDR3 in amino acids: CASVPGGTNYGYTF. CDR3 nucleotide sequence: TGCGCCAGCGTTCCAGGGGGCACTAACTATGGCTACACCTTC.

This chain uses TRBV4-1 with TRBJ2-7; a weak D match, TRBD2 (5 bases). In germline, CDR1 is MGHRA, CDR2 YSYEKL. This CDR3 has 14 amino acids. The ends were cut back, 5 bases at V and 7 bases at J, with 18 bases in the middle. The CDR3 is CASSSDLGSGEQYF. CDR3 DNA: TGCGCCAGCAGCTCCGATTTGGGGTCGGGAGAGCAGTACTTC.

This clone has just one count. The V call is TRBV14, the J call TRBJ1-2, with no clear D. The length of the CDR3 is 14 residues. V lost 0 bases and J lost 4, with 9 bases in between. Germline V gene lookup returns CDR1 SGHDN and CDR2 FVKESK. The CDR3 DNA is TGTGCCAGCAGCCAAGAAAGCCTCGGCTATGGCTACACCTTC. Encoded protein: CASSQESLGYGYTF. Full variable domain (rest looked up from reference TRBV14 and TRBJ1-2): EAGVTQFPSHSVIEKGQTVTLRCDPISGHDNLYWYRRVMGKEIKFLLHFVKESKQDESGMPNNRFLAERTGGTYSTLKVQPAELEDSGVYFCASSQESLGYGYTFGSGTRLTVV.

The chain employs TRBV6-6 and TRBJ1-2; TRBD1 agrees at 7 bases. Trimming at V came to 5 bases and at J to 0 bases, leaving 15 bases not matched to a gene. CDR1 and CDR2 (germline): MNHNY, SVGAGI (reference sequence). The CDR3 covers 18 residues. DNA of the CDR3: TGTGCCAGCAGTCCACAGGGGTTAGGGATCCCATCTAACTATGGCTACACCTTC. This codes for CASSPQGLGIPSNYGYTF.

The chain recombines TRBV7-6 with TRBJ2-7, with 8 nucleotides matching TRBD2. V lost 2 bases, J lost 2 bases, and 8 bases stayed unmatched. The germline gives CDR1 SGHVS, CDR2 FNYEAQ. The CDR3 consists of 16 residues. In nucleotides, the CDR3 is TGTGCCAGCAGCTTAACGGACGGGAGGGAACCCTACGAGCAGTACTTC. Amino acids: CASSLTDGREPYEQYF.